This TCR beta chain comes out of a study of technical replicates of blood from several donors. Method: immunoSEQ multiplex PCR; TCRdb's copy keeps in-frame clones and lacks some. The sample holds 98,000 or so clones; nearly 97% are singletons and the top ten take around 0.21%. V was trimmed by 4 bases and J by 5 bases, leaving 14 bases between them. CDR3 length: 14 amino acids. The germline V gene has CDR1 SGHVS and CDR2 FQNEAQ. This clone was detected only a few times. The TCR comes from a human donor in good health. The chain recombines TRBV7-8 with TRBJ1-1; D uncertain. Sequenced input: T cells isolated from PBMCs. CDR3 DNA sequence: TGTGCCAGCAGCTATACGGAGGGTGAAACTGAAGCTTTCTTT. It is translated as CASSYTEGETEAFF. The complete variable domain, with remaining parts taken from reference TRBV7-8 and TRBJ1-1, reads GAGVSQSPRYKVAKRGQDVALRCDPISGHVSLFWYQQALGQGPEFLTYFQNEAQLDKSGLPSDRFFAERPEGSVSTLKIQRTQQEDSAVYLCASSYTEGETEAFFGQGTRLTVV.